Given below is one TCR beta chain in context. The antigen is undetermined. This specimen includes other DNA sequences encoding the same CDR3. The data belong to a study of cytotoxic CD8 clonotypes in ibrutinib-treated CLL. Study-level background: When averaged across all of the samples, the counts came to 255,043 productive templates and more than 80,000 productive rearrangements. Findings of the study overall: Baseline levels were approached again at progression, after clonality had risen at ibrutinib response.

Generated by immunoSEQ multiplex PCR, the TCRdb table keeps only in-frame clones and is missing some. The sample lists 100,000 or so clones, 45% to 65% occurring once. The ends lost 4 bases at V and 5 bases at J; junction bases unmatched: 7. The CDR3 loop spans 15 amino acids. Germline V lookup: CDR1 SGHRS, CDR2 YFSETQ. This material consisted of PBMCs, taken after 24 months of ibrutinib treatment. The chain has TRBV5-1 and TRBJ2-5; 11 nucleotides agree with TRBD1. This sequence was found in a human donor with chronic lymphocytic leukemia. The CDR3 DNA is TGCGCCAGCAGCCGAGGGACAGGGGGTCGGGAGACCCAGTACTTC. Its protein is CASSRGTGGRETQYF. Full variable domain (rest looked up from reference TRBV5-1 and TRBJ2-5): KAGVTQTPRYLIKTRGQQVTLSCSPISGHRSVSWYQQTPGQGLQFLFEYFSETQRNKGNFPGRFSGRQFSNSRSEMNVSTLELGDSALYLCASSRGTGGRETQYFGPGTRLLVL.